These 19 T cell receptor beta chains originate from one sample sequenced in a study of glioma-infiltrating T cells after dendritic cell vaccination. Sequencing used immunoSEQ multiplex PCR; TCRdb keeps in-frame clones, though not all of them. Of 90,000 to 140,000 clones listed, about 90% are singletons. Time point denoted: after dendritic cell vaccination, including at tumor progression/relapse. The sequencing used blood, collected after dendritic cell vaccination. These TCRs come from a human donor with glioblastoma.

The genes are TRBV19 and TRBJ2-3, with a possible D match to TRBD1 (5 bases). Germline V gene sequence: CDR1 LNHDA, CDR2 SQIVND (reference sequence). CDR3 length: 12 amino acids. V was clipped by 4 bases and J by 3 bases, with 5 bases between them. The CDR3: CASSKGTDTQYF. CDR3 DNA sequence: TGTGCCAGTAGTAAGGGGACAGATACGCAGTATTTT.

In its sample, this clone was seen once. V gene TRBV4-1 combines with J gene TRBJ1-5, with a possible D match to TRBD1 (5 bases). V was cut by 1 base and J by 3 bases, with 10 bases left in between. The CDR3 sequence is 15 residues long. Per germline, CDR1 MGHRA and CDR2 YSYEKL. DNA for the CDR3: TGCGCCAGCAGCCAAGGGGGCGGCTTCAATCAGCCCCAGCATTTT. Its protein product is CASSQGGGFNQPQHF.

The V and J genes are TRBV30 and TRBJ2-5; possible D gene TRBD2, 5 bases. The CDR3 runs to 14 residues. Germline V gene sequence: CDR1 GTSNPN, CDR2 SVGIG (reference sequence). V lost 3 bases and J 5 bases, leaving 16 bases between the germline ends. The CDR3 nucleotides are TGTGCCTGGAGGACGAAGGACTTTAGGGAGACCCAGTACTTC. Its translation: CAWRTKDFRETQYF.

The chain couples TRBV27 to TRBJ1-4; D call uncertain. The CDR3 spans 14 residues. Germline V lookup: CDR1 MNHEY, CDR2 SMNVEV (reference sequence). The ends were cut back, 3 bases at V and 6 bases at J, with 11 bases in the middle. CDR3 sequence (DNA): TGTGCCAGCAGTTTCGGCAGGCGGGATGAAAAACTGTTTTTT. Encoded protein: CASSFGRRDEKLFF.

This clone was seen once. This chain links TRBV5-1 with TRBJ2-3; unclear D gene. Deletions cut 4 bases from V and 4 bases from J, with 16 bases between. Germline V gives CDR1 SGHRS, CDR2 YFSETQ. The CDR3 is 15 residues long. The CDR3 protein is CASSPTRLNADTQYF. The DNA for the CDR3 is TGCGCCAGCAGCCCTACGAGGTTGAATGCAGATACGCAGTATTTT.

The gene calls are TRBV5-1 and TRBJ2-2; weak D call: TRBD2 (5 bases). CDR3 size: 15 residues. The germline V gene has CDR1 SGHRS and CDR2 YFSETQ. Trimming left V 3 bases short and J 6 bases short, with 15 bases between. The CDR3 DNA reads as TGCGCCAGCAGCTACTTGGGAGATATACCCGGGGAGCTGTTTTTT. Amino acids: CASSYLGDIPGELFF. Full variable domain (outside the CDR3, taken from reference TRBV5-1 and TRBJ2-2): KAGVTQTPRYLIKTRGQQVTLSCSPISGHRSVSWYQQTPGQGLQFLFEYFSETQRNKGNFPGRFSGRQFSNSRSEMNVSTLELGDSALYLCASSYLGDIPGELFFGEGSRLTVL.

The chain joins TRBV18 to TRBJ1-2; TRBD1 matches at 7 bases. The CDR3 loop spans 12 amino acids. CDR1 is KGHSH and CDR2 is LQKENI in the germline V gene. V was clipped by 5 bases and J by 4 bases; unmatched bases: 1. CDR3 in amino acids: CASSGDSYGYTF. CDR3 nucleotides: TGTGCCAGCTCAGGGGACAGCTATGGCTACACCTTC. Full variable domain (missing parts from reference TRBV18 and TRBJ1-2): NAGVMQNPRHLVRRRGQEARLRCSPMKGHSHVYWYRQLPEEGLKFMVYLQKENIIDESGMPKERFSAEFPKEGPSILRIQQVVRGDSAAYFCASSGDSYGYTFGSGTRLTVV.

This clone was recorded once. CDR3 amino acids: CASLERTGGNTEAFF. The CDR3, as DNA: TGTGCCAGCCTAGAGAGGACAGGGGGGAACACTGAAGCTTTCTTT. The rearrangement uses TRBV6-1 and TRBJ1-1; 10 bases are shared with TRBD1. After removal of 8 bases from V and 1 base from J, the junction contained 7 bases not matched to a gene. CDR1 MNHNS and CDR2 SASEGT come from the germline V gene. This CDR3 has 15 residues.

The CDR3 is CAWTRGPGANVLTF. The DNA for the CDR3 is TGTGCCTGGACGAGGGGGCCTGGGGCCAACGTCCTGACTTTC. The chain has TRBV30 and TRBJ2-6; 7 positions agree with TRBD1. Losses at the gene ends were 4 bases for V and 2 bases for J; bases not matched to a gene: 2. CDR1 and CDR2 from the germline V gene are GTSNPN and SVGIG (reference sequence). The CDR3 is made up of 14 amino acids.

The rearrangement joins TRBV6-1 to TRBJ2-3, with TRBD2 matching over 12 bases. Looked up from germline, CDR1 is MNHNS and CDR2 is SASEGT. The length of the CDR3 is 15 residues. The J segment lost 4 bases and the V segment lost 2 bases, leaving 1 base of the junction unmatched. The CDR3 DNA is TGTGCCAGCAGTGAACTAGCGGGAGGGCCAGATACGCAGTATTTT. Its translation: CASSELAGGPDTQYF.

Here the CDR3 DNA reads TGTGCCAGCAGCTTGGGAGACAGCACAACTAATGAAAAACTGTTTTTT. Residues: CASSLGDSTTNEKLFF. The chain combines TRBV5-5 with TRBJ1-4; D is perhaps TRBD1 (5 bases). The germline V gene encodes CDR1 SGHKS and CDR2 YYEKEE (reference sequence). The CDR3 extends over 16 amino acids. V was clipped by 0 bases and J by 0 bases, with 9 bases between them.

The chain joins TRBV10-1 to TRBJ2-7, with D hard to call. V was clipped by 2 bases and J by 2 bases, with 7 bases between them. Germline values: CDR1 WNHNN, CDR2 SYGVQD (reference sequence). The CDR3 contains 13 residues. CDR3 nucleotide sequence: TGCGCCAGCAGTGAGGGGCCTCCCTACGAGCAGTACTTC. Encoded protein: CASSEGPPYEQYF.

This clone has more than one count but fewer than ten. This sequence joins TRBV6-5 and TRBJ2-3, with D maybe TRBD2 (6 bases). The germline V gene encodes CDR1 MNHEY and CDR2 SVGAGI. The CDR3 runs to 14 residues. Trimming took off 2 bases at V and 5 bases at J, with 11 bases between the two ends. The CDR3 sequence is CASSYGGVEDTQYF. The CDR3 bases are TGTGCCAGCAGTTACGGAGGGGTGGAAGATACGCAGTATTTT.

The rearrangement uses TRBV19 and TRBJ1-1, with 10 bases fitting TRBD1. Germline assignment: CDR1 LNHDA and CDR2 SQIVND (reference sequence). The length of the CDR3 is 15 residues. The V segment lost 6 bases and the J segment 4 bases; nucleotides outside the gene matches: 8. CDR3 sequence reads: CASRAGTGVFTEAFF. The CDR3 DNA is TGTGCCAGTAGGGCCGGGACAGGGGTTTTCACTGAAGCTTTCTTT.

This chain uses TRBV2 with TRBJ1-5; D might be TRBD1 (6 bases). The V end was cut by 8 bases, the J end by 3 bases, with 11 bases between. Germline V gene lookup returns CDR1 SNHLY and CDR2 FYNNEI. The CDR3 runs to 13 residues. Written as DNA, the CDR3 is TGTGCCAGCGGGGGCGAGCTCAATCAGCCCCAGCATTTT. Translating it yields CASGGELNQPQHF.

The rearrangement uses TRBV5-4 and TRBJ2-1; 7 positions agree with TRBD2. The V gene's germline CDR1 is SGHNT and CDR2 YYREEE (reference sequence). There are 15 residues in the CDR3. The trim removed 1 base at V and 8 bases at J, leaving 9 bases unmatched. The CDR3 region is CASSLSPAGIDEQFF. The DNA for the CDR3 is TGTGCCAGCAGCTTGTCCCCAGCGGGGATCGATGAGCAGTTCTTC.

V usage is TRBV11-1 and J usage is TRBJ1-1; no definite D call. Germline values: CDR1 SGHAT, CDR2 FQDESV (reference sequence). Trimming shortened V by 0 bases and J by 6 bases, and 11 bases separated the two germline ends. This CDR3 is 14 amino acids long. The CDR3 region has the DNA TGTGCCAGCAGCTTAGCGCGAGGGAGCTCTGAAGCTTTCTTT. It is translated as CASSLARGSSEAFF.

The chain has TRBV30 and TRBJ2-4, with a tentative D call TRBD1 (6 bases). This CDR3 has 16 amino acids. V lost 2 bases and J lost 7, with 21 bases in between. Germline lookup yields CDR1 GTSNPN and CDR2 SVGIG (reference sequence). The CDR3 DNA reads TGTGCCTGGAGTCCCCCGCAGGGGTTCGTTGGGAACATTCAGTACTTC. Protein product: CAWSPPQGFVGNIQYF.

This clone was observed once. Additional DNA sequences in this sample encode the identical CDR3. The gene calls are TRBV5-1 and TRBJ2-3, with 7 bases fitting TRBD2. The CDR3 sequence is 13 residues long. The V gene end was trimmed by 2 bases and the J gene end by 3 bases; junction bases not matched to a gene: 0. Germline V gene lookup returns CDR1 SGHRS and CDR2 YFSETQ. The CDR3 nucleotides are TGCGCCAGCAGCTTCGGGGGGACAGATACGCAGTATTTT. Protein product: CASSFGGTDTQYF.